The source of this TCR beta chain is a study of blood T cell repertoires in COVID-19. The germline V gene has CDR1 MGHRA and CDR2 YSYEKL. CDR3 length equals 19 residues. The trim removed 3 bases at V and 6 bases at J, leaving 11 bases unmatched. The data were produced by immunoSEQ multiplex PCR, yet TCRdb's version contains in-frame clones alone and is incomplete. Of under 150,000 clones listed, more than 60% are singletons. The chain joins TRBV4-1 to TRBJ2-1; the match to TRBD2 covers 16 bases. The clonotype was recovered from a woman aged 50 to 60 with active or convalescent COVID-19. Sequences were obtained from peripheral blood. CDR3 sequence reads: CASSHPGLAGGPIFNEQFF. The CDR3 DNA reads as TGCGCCAGCAGCCACCCGGGACTAGCGGGAGGGCCGATCTTCAATGAGCAGTTCTTC.